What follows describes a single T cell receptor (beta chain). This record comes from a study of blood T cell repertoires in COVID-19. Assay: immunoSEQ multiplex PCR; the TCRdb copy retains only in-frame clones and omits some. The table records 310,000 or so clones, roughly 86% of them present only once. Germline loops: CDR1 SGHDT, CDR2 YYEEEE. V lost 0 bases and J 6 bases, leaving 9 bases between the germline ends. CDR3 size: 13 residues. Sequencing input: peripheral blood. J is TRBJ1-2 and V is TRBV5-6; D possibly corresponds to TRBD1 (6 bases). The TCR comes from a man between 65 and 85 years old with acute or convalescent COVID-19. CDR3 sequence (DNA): TGTGCCAGCAGCTTGGCGGGGGGCAATGGCTACACCTTC. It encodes CASSLAGGNGYTF.